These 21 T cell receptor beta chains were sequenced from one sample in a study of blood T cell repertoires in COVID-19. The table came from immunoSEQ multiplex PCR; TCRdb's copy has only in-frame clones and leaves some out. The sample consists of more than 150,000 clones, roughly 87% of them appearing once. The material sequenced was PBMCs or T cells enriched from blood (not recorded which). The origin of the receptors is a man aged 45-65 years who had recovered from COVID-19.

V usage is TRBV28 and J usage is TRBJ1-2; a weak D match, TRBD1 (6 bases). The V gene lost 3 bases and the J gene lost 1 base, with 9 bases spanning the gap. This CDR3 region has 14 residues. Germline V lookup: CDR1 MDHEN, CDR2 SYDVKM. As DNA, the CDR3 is TGTGCCAGCAGTTTGGACAGACTTAACTATGGCTACACCTTC. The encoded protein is CASSLDRLNYGYTF.

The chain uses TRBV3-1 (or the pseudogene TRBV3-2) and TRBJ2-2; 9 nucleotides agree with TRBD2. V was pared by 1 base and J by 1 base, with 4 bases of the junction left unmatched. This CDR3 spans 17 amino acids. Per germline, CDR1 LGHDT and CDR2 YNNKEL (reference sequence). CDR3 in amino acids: CASSQVASGVNTGELFF. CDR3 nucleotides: TGTGCCAGCAGCCAAGTGGCTAGCGGGGTGAACACCGGGGAGCTGTTTTTT.

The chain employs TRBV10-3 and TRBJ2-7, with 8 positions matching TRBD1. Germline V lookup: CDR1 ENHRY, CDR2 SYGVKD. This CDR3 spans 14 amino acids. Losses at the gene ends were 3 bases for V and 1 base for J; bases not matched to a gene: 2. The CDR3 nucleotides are TGTGCCATCAGTGAAGGGACAGGATCCTACGAGCAGTACTTC. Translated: CAISEGTGSYEQYF.

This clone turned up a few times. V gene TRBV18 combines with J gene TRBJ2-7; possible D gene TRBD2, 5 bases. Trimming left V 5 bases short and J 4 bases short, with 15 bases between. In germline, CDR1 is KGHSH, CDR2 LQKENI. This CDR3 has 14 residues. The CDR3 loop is CASSMMARGYEQYF. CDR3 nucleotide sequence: TGTGCCAGCTCAATGATGGCTCGGGGTTACGAGCAGTACTTC.

CDR3 residues: CASSNQGSVPYEQYF. The CDR3 bases are TGTGCCAGTAGTAACCAGGGGTCAGTCCCTTACGAGCAGTACTTC. The chain uses TRBV19 and TRBJ2-7; D may be TRBD1 (6 bases). CDR3 length: 15 amino acids. With 4 bases removed from V and 4 bases from J, the gap between germline ends came to 17 bases. Germline values: CDR1 LNHDA, CDR2 SQIVND (reference sequence).

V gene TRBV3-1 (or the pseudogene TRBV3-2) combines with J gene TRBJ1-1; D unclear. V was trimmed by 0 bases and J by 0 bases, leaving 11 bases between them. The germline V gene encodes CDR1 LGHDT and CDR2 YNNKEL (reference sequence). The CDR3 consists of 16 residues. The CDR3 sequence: CASSQDTVFMNTEAFF. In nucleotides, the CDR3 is TGTGCCAGCAGCCAAGATACGGTTTTCATGAACACTGAAGCTTTCTTT.

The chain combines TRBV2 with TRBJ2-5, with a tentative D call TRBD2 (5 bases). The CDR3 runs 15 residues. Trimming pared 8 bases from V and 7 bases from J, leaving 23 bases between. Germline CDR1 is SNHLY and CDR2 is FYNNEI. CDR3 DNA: TGTGCCAGCTCAATGAGGGCGGGCCGAGACGGGACCCAGTACTTC. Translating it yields CASSMRAGRDGTQYF.

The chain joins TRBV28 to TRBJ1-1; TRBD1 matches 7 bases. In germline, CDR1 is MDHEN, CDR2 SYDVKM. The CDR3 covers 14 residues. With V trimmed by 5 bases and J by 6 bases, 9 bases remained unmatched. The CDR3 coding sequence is TGTGCCAGCAGTACCGGGACAGATTTCGCTGAAGCTTTCTTT. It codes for CASSTGTDFAEAFF.

The CDR3 nucleotides are TGTGCCAGCAGCTTAGAGGCTAGAAGTTCACCCCTCCACTTT. Translation gives CASSLEARSSPLHF. This rearrangement joins TRBV7-6 to TRBJ1-6; no clear D gene. This CDR3 has 14 amino acids. Germline CDR1 and CDR2: SGHVS and FNYEAQ. The V and J ends lost 1 base and 9 bases respectively, with 10 bases between them.

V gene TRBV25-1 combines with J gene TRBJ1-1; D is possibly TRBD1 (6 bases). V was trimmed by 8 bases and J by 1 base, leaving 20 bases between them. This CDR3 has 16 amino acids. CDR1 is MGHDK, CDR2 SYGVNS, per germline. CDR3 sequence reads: CASRKGGARGNTEAFF. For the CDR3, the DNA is TGTGCCAGCCGGAAAGGGGGGGCGAGAGGGAACACTGAAGCTTTCTTT.

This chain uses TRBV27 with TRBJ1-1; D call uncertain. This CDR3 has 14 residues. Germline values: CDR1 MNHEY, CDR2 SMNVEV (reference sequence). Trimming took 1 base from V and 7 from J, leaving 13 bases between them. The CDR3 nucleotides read TGTGCCAGCAGTTTATATCCCCAAGGCGGTGAAGCTTTCTTT. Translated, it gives CASSLYPQGGEAFF.

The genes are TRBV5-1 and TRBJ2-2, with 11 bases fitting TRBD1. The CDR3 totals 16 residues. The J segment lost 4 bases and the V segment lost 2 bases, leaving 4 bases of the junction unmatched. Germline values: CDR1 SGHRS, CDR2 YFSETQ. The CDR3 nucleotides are TGCGCCAGCAGCTTACCAGGGACAGGGGGCACCGGGGAGCTGTTTTTT. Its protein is CASSLPGTGGTGELFF.

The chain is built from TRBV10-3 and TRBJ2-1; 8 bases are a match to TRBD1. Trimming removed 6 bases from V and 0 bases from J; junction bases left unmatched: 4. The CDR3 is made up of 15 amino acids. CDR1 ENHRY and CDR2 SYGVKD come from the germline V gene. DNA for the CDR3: TGTGCCATCAGCCCACAGGGGGGCTCCTACAATGAGCAGTTCTTC. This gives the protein CAISPQGGSYNEQFF.

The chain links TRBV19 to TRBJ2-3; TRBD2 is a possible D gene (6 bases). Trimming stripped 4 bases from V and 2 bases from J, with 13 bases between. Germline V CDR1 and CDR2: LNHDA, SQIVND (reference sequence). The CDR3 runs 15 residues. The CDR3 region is CASSRRVGNTDTQYF. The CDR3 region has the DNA TGTGCCAGTAGTAGGAGGGTGGGCAACACAGATACGCAGTATTTT. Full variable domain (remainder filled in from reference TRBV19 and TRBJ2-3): DGGITQSPKYLFRKEGQNVTLSCEQNLNHDAMYWYRQDPGQGLRLIYYSQIVNDFQKGDIAEGYSVSREKKESFPLTVTSAQKNPTAFYLCASSRRVGNTDTQYFGPGTRLTVL.

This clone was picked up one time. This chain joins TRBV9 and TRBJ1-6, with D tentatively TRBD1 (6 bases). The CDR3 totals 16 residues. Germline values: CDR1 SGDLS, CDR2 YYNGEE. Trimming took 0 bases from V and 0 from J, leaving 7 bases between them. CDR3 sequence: CASSVEGGSYNSPLHF. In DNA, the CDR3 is TGTGCCAGCAGCGTAGAAGGGGGCTCCTATAATTCACCCCTCCACTTT.

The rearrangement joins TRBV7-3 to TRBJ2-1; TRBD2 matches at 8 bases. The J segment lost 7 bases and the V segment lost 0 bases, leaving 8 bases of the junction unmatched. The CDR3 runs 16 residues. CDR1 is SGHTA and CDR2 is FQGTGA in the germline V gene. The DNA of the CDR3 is TGTGCCAGCAGCTTAACCCCGGGAGGGCTGGGAAATGAGCAGTTCTTC. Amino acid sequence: CASSLTPGGLGNEQFF.

For the CDR3, the DNA is TGTGCCAGCAGCTTACCTAGGACTAGCGGCCCTAGCACAGATACGCAGTATTTT. The encoded protein is CASSLPRTSGPSTDTQYF. The chain recombines TRBV7-9 with TRBJ2-3, with 10 bases matching TRBD2. With V trimmed by 2 bases and J by 0 bases, 8 bases remained unmatched. Germline-derived CDR1 and CDR2 are SEHNR and FQNEAQ (reference sequence). The length of the CDR3 is 18 residues.

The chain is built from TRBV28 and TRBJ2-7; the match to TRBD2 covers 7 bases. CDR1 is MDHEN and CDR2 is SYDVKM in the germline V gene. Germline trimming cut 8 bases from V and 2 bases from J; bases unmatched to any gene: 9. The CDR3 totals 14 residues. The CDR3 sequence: CASGGRAPTYEQYF. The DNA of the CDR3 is TGTGCCAGCGGGGGGAGGGCTCCTACCTACGAGCAGTACTTC. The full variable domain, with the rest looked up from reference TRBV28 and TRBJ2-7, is DVKVTQSSRYLVKRTGEKVFLECVQDMDHENMFWYRQDPGLGLRLIYFSYDVKMKEKGDIPEGYSVSREKKERFSLILESASTNQTSMYLCASGGRAPTYEQYFGPGTRLTVT.

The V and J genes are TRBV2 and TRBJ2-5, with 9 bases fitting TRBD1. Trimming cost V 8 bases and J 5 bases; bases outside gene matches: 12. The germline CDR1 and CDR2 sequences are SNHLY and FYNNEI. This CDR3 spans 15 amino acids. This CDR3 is CASLKSTGGWETQYF. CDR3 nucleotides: TGTGCCAGCCTCAAATCAACAGGGGGCTGGGAGACCCAGTACTTC.

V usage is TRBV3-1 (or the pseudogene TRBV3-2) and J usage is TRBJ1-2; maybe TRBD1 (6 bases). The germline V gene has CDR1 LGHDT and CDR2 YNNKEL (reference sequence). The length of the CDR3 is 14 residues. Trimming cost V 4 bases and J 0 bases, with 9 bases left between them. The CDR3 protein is CASSPGHANYGYTF. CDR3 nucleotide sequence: TGTGCCAGCAGCCCGGGACACGCTAACTATGGCTACACCTTC.

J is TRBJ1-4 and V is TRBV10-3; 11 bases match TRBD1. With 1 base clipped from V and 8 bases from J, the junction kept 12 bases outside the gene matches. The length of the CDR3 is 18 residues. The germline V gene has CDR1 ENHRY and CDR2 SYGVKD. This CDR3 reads CAISEFPGTGGNTEKLFF. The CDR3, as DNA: TGTGCCATCAGTGAGTTCCCCGGGACAGGGGGGAACACCGAAAAACTGTTTTTT.